The sequence of this TCR beta chain was determined in a study of blood T cell repertoires in COVID-19. Study details: From the United States, Italy and Spain came samples of acute and convalescent COVID-19.

Trimming cost V 4 bases and J 2 bases; bases outside gene matches: 9. The CDR3 length is 16 residues. Germline V gene data show CDR1 as SGHTS and CDR2 as YDEGEE. In the source study's methods: Scientists estimated how many nucleated cells there were by amplifying reference gene primers. Profiled with immunoSEQ multiplex PCR; TCRdb holds only in-frame clones, not every one. That table supplies the V and J calls and clone size; D and trimming were determined from the DNA. The data show about 83,000 clones, just over 85% seen once. The source is a woman over 75 in a cohort sampled during active or convalescent COVID-19. The chain links TRBV5-8 to TRBJ1-3, with 7 bases matching TRBD1. The material sequenced was peripheral blood. The CDR3 DNA reads TGTGCCAGCAGCATAAAAAGGGGGCGCCCTGGAAACACCATATATTTT. Its protein is CASSIKRGRPGNTIYF.